A selection of T cell receptor beta chains follows, all from one sample in a study of T cell changes during pregnancy in multiple sclerosis. TCRdb's copy holds only in-frame clones and misses some; the assay was immunoSEQ multiplex PCR. The sample comprises tens of thousands of clones, approximately 91% of which are singletons, and around 4.8% rests with the top ten. The material was peripheral blood, obtained in the second trimester of pregnancy. Receptor source: a female donor in good health, enrolled as a control in a pregnancy study. The CDR3 runs from the conserved cysteine through the conserved F or W. The D gene is left open where the match is weak. Clone size is not always given. Where it is, it says once, few, many or a class for expanded clones.

size: NA
J: TRBJ1-3
D: NA
V: TRBV5-1
CDR3: CASSLGLGRSITGNTIYF
DNA: TGCGCCAGCAGCTTAGGGTTGGGGCGCTCGATTACTGGAAACACCATATATTTT

size: NA
J: TRBJ1-1
D: TRBD1
V: TRBV30
CDR3: CAGGQGAGNTEAFF
DNA: TGTGCCGGAGGACAGGGGGCAGGGAACACTGAAGCTTTCTTT

size: once
J: TRBJ1-1
D: TRBD1
V: TRBV13
CDR3: CASSHSGTGPNTEAFF
DNA: TGTGCCAGCAGCCATTCGGGGACAGGGCCAAACACTGAAGCTTTCTTT

size: NA
J: TRBJ1-1
D: NA
V: TRBV5-1
CDR3: CASSFTGMNTEAFF
DNA: TGCGCCAGCAGCTTCACAGGGATGAACACTGAAGCTTTCTTT

size: NA
J: TRBJ2-1
D: NA
V: TRBV29-1
CDR3: CSVGPGGEQFF
DNA: TGCAGCGTTGGCCCCGGTGGTGAGCAGTTCTTC

size: once
J: TRBJ2-7
D: NA
V: TRBV11-2
CDR3: CASSLGPEQYF
DNA: TGTGCCAGCAGCTTAGGTCCTGAGCAGTACTTC

size: NA
J: TRBJ2-3
D: TRBD2
V: TRBV27
CDR3: CASSPIPLAGRSTDTQYF
DNA: TGTGCCAGCAGTCCTATACCCCTAGCGGGGAGAAGCACAGATACGCAGTATTTT

size: NA
J: TRBJ1-1
D: NA
V: TRBV12-5
CDR3: CASGLDATGAAFF
DNA: TGTGCTAGTGGTTTGGATGCGACAGGCGCCGCTTTCTTT

size: NA
J: TRBJ1-2
D: NA
V: TRBV4-1
CDR3: CATRHPELPNYGYTF
DNA: TGCGCCACTAGGCATCCCGAGCTTCCAAACTATGGCTACACCTTC

size: NA
J: TRBJ1-2
D: NA
V: TRBV2
CDR3: CASSVRESVSGYTF
DNA: TGTGCCAGCAGTGTTCGGGAATCTGTCTCTGGCTACACCTTC

size: NA
J: TRBJ2-3
D: NA
V: TRBV28
CDR3: CASTRTDTQYF
DNA: TGTGCCAGCACTCGTACAGATACGCAGTATTTT

size: few
J: TRBJ1-6
D: TRBD1
V: TRBV6-1
CDR3: CASSESGQGSNSPLHF
DNA: TGTGCCAGCAGTGAATCGGGACAGGGGAGCAATTCACCCCTCCACTTT

size: NA
J: TRBJ2-7
D: TRBD1
V: TRBV4-2
CDR3: CASSQGSTGGYEQYF
DNA: TGTGCCAGCAGCCAAGGTAGTACAGGGGGGTACGAGCAGTACTTC

size: NA
J: TRBJ2-7
D: TRBD2
V: TRBV5-6
CDR3: CASSLRIAGYYEQYF
DNA: TGTGCCAGCAGCCTACGGATAGCGGGGTACTACGAGCAGTACTTC

size: few
J: TRBJ1-1
D: TRBD1
V: TRBV5-1
CDR3: CASSLRGQGNTEAFF
DNA: TGCGCCAGCAGCTTGCGCGGACAGGGGAACACTGAAGCTTTCTTT

size: NA
J: TRBJ1-3
D: NA
V: TRBV5-3
CDR3: CARSLSVSSRGNTIYF
DNA: TGTGCCAGAAGCTTGAGTGTATCCTCCCGGGGGAACACCATATATTTT

size: NA
J: TRBJ1-2
D: NA
V: TRBV29-1
CDR3: CSVEGTPRIYGYTF
DNA: TGCAGCGTTGAAGGGACACCTAGGATTTATGGCTACACCTTC

size: NA
J: TRBJ2-5
D: TRBD2
V: TRBV27
CDR3: CASRGLAGGRVRQETQYF
DNA: TGTGCCAGCCGAGGACTAGCGGGGGGGCGGGTTCGCCAAGAGACCCAGTACTTC

size: NA
J: TRBJ2-3
D: NA
V: TRBV6-5
CDR3: CASSQDTHTDTQYF
DNA: TGTGCCAGCAGTCAGGACACGCACACAGATACGCAGTATTTT

size: NA
J: TRBJ1-4
D: NA
V: TRBV9
CDR3: CASSPEGSLNEKLFF
DNA: TGTGCCAGCAGCCCCGAAGGGAGCTTGAATGAAAAACTGTTTTTT

size: NA
J: TRBJ2-1
D: NA
V: TRBV14
CDR3: CASSQAGLVTDEQFF
DNA: TGTGCCAGCAGCCAAGCAGGTTTGGTCACCGATGAGCAGTTCTTC

size: NA
J: TRBJ2-7
D: TRBD2
V: TRBV27
CDR3: CASSPTSGRSFYEQYF
DNA: TGTGCCAGTTCCCCGACTAGCGGGCGATCCTTCTACGAGCAGTACTTC

size: once
J: TRBJ2-1
D: TRBD2
V: TRBV7-8
CDR3: CASSLGWLAGGSSYNEQFF
DNA: TGTGCCAGCAGCTTAGGATGGCTAGCGGGAGGGAGCTCCTACAATGAGCAGTTCTTC

size: NA
J: TRBJ2-7
D: TRBD2
V: TRBV15
CDR3: CATSIGLAEPHYEQYF
DNA: TGTGCCACCAGCATCGGACTAGCGGAACCCCACTACGAGCAGTACTTC

size: NA
J: TRBJ1-1
D: NA
V: TRBV18
CDR3: CASSPLGANTEAFF
DNA: TGTGCCAGCTCACCACTAGGGGCGAACACTGAAGCTTTCTTT

size: NA
J: TRBJ1-1
D: NA
V: TRBV5-6
CDR3: CASSLMVDINTEAFF
DNA: TGTGCCAGCAGCTTGATGGTGGACATAAACACTGAAGCTTTCTTT

size: NA
J: TRBJ2-1
D: NA
V: TRBV7-9
CDR3: CASSSPGGGNYNEQFF
DNA: TGTGCCAGCAGCTCCCCTGGCGGGGGCAACTACAATGAGCAGTTCTTC

size: NA
J: TRBJ2-5
D: TRBD1
V: TRBV7-6
CDR3: CASSPSGTGSETQYF
DNA: TGTGCCAGCAGCCCCTCCGGGACAGGGAGTGAGACCCAGTACTTC

size: NA
J: TRBJ2-1
D: TRBD2
V: TRBV30
CDR3: CAWSVRAGGGNEQFF
DNA: TGTGCCTGGAGTGTACGGGCGGGAGGCGGCAATGAGCAGTTCTTC

size: NA
J: TRBJ2-3
D: NA
V: TRBV6-4
CDR3: CASSGDRRGSTDTQYF
DNA: TGTGCCAGCAGTGGTGATCGCCGGGGTAGCACAGATACGCAGTATTTT

size: NA
J: TRBJ2-3
D: NA
V: TRBV5-1
CDR3: CASSFEISTDTQYF
DNA: TGCGCCAGCAGCTTTGAGATTAGCACAGATACGCAGTATTTT

size: NA
J: TRBJ1-1
D: NA
V: TRBV4-3
CDR3: CASSQGAGIDTEAFF
DNA: TGCGCCAGCAGCCAAGGAGCAGGGATTGACACTGAAGCTTTCTTT

size: NA
J: TRBJ2-1
D: NA
V: TRBV4-3
CDR3: CASSQELDSYNEQFF
DNA: TGCGCCAGCAGCCAAGAACTTGACTCCTACAATGAGCAGTTCTTC

size: NA
J: TRBJ2-7
D: NA
V: TRBV25-1
CDR3: CASRGLTAYEQYF
DNA: TGTGCCAGCAGGGGACTGACCGCTTACGAGCAGTACTTC

size: few
J: TRBJ1-4
D: NA
V: TRBV28
CDR3: CASSLGGATNEKLFF
DNA: TGTGCCAGCAGTTTGGGGGGGGCGACTAATGAAAAACTGTTTTTT

size: NA
J: TRBJ1-1
D: NA
V: TRBV11-2
CDR3: CASSLDVRVEAFF
DNA: TGTGCCAGCAGCTTAGACGTGAGAGTTGAAGCTTTCTTT

size: NA
J: TRBJ2-7
D: NA
V: TRBV6-1
CDR3: CASSAAASYEQYF
DNA: TGTGCCAGCAGTGCTGCTGCGTCCTACGAGCAGTACTTC

size: NA
J: TRBJ1-3
D: NA
V: TRBV12-5
CDR3: CASGGGNSGNTIYF
DNA: TGTGCTAGTGGTGGGGGCAACTCTGGAAACACCATATATTTT

size: NA
J: TRBJ1-6
D: NA
V: TRBV5-1
CDR3: CASSGGDSPLHF
DNA: TGCGCCAGCAGCGGGGGGGATTCACCCCTCCACTTT

size: once
J: TRBJ1-5
D: TRBD1
V: TRBV7-2
CDR3: CASSPSFRGKPQHF
DNA: TGTGCCAGCAGCCCTTCTTTCAGGGGGAAGCCCCAGCATTTT

size: NA
J: TRBJ2-7
D: TRBD2
V: TRBV30
CDR3: CAWTLTGSGKYEQYF
DNA: TGTGCCTGGACTTTGACCGGGAGCGGGAAGTACGAGCAGTACTTC

size: few
J: TRBJ2-2
D: NA
V: TRBV19
CDR3: CASSPYTGELFF
DNA: TGTGCCAGTAGTCCATACACCGGGGAGCTGTTTTTT

size: NA
J: TRBJ2-2
D: TRBD1
V: TRBV9
CDR3: CASSARPGQGLGMAGELFF
DNA: TGTGCCAGCAGCGCCCGACCGGGACAGGGGCTCGGAATGGCCGGGGAGCTGTTTTTT